Listed here are 28 T cell receptor beta chains from one sample, sequenced in a study of T cells after yellow fever vaccination. TCRdb recomputed calls from the 5' RACE reads with MiXCR, one row per CDR3 protein. The sample has hundreds of thousands of distinct CDR3 sequences, about 12% seen once; the top ten hold approximately 15%. Here the sequenced sample was PBMCs, taken on the day of the yellow fever booster vaccination. The receptors stem from a man aged 25-45 years who received the YFV17D yellow fever vaccine.

The chain employs TRBV19 and TRBJ2-3; D is undetermined. There are 13 residues in the CDR3. Trimming stripped 7 bases from V and 1 base from J, with 9 bases between. The germline gives CDR1 LNHDA, CDR2 SQIVND (reference sequence). CDR3 in DNA: TGTGCCAGTAAGTCAGGAGGCACAGATACGCAGTATTTT. As protein: CASKSGGTDTQYF.

This clonotype was observed at least ten times. V is TRBV7-2 and J is TRBJ2-5, with D possibly matching TRBD1 (5 bases). CDR3 size: 14 residues. CDR1 is SGHTA and CDR2 is FQGNSA in the germline V gene. Trimming took 5 bases from V and 5 from J, leaving 15 bases between them. DNA for the CDR3: TGTGCCAGCAGCCCCAGGACAAATACGGAGACCCAGTACTTC. It specifies CASSPRTNTETQYF.

This clonotype was observed a few times. The gene calls are TRBV6-1 and TRBJ1-1; D call uncertain. The CDR3 sequence is 15 residues long. Looked up from germline, CDR1 is MNHNS and CDR2 is SASEGT. V lost 6 bases to trimming and J lost 0 bases, with 14 bases between them. The CDR3 coding sequence is TGTGCCAGCAGGGGGATTAGTACTTTGAACACTGAAGCTTTCTTT. Translating it yields CASRGISTLNTEAFF.

This clonotype was picked up a small number of times. This chain links TRBV7-2 with TRBJ2-5, with 12 bases matching TRBD2. The V and J ends lost 5 bases and 4 bases, in that order; junction bases with no gene match: 2. The germline V gene encodes CDR1 SGHTA and CDR2 FQGNSA. The CDR3 has 14 amino acids. CDR3 in amino acids: CASSTGLAGETQYF. For the CDR3, the DNA is TGTGCCAGCAGCACGGGACTAGCGGGAGAGACCCAGTACTTC.

This clonotype was seen at least ten times. The CDR3 sequence: CASSPHKGAYEQYF. Written as DNA, the CDR3 is TGTGCCAGCAGCCCGCACAAGGGGGCCTACGAGCAGTACTTC. The chain combines TRBV12-3 or TRBV12-4 with TRBJ2-7; D is perhaps TRBD1 (6 bases). V lost 6 bases to trimming and J lost 2 bases, with 14 bases between them. The CDR3 sequence is 14 residues long.

This clonotype occurred a few times. The rearrangement joins TRBV20-1 to TRBJ1-1; D is perhaps TRBD1 (6 bases). The germline V gene has CDR1 DFQATT and CDR2 SNEGSKA (reference sequence). The CDR3 covers 13 residues. The V end was cut by 6 bases, the J end by 0 bases, with 11 bases between. CDR3 protein: CSAADRMNTEAFF. Written as DNA, the CDR3 is TGCAGTGCCGCGGACAGAATGAACACTGAAGCTTTCTTT.

This clonotype appeared a few times. V is TRBV6-5 and J is TRBJ2-1; maybe TRBD1 (5 bases). The germline CDR1 and CDR2 sequences are MNHEY and SVGAGI. V was cut by 2 bases and J by 4 bases, with 9 bases left in between. The CDR3 sequence is 14 residues long. The CDR3 region has the DNA TGTGCCAGCAGTTACCAGGGTAATTACAATGAGCAGTTCTTC. Its translation: CASSYQGNYNEQFF.

This clonotype was found a few times. The chain carries TRBV27 and TRBJ1-2; D gene ambiguous. Trimming pared 7 bases from V and 4 bases from J, leaving 13 bases between. The CDR3 length is 13 residues. The germline gives CDR1 MNHEY, CDR2 SMNVEV (reference sequence). This CDR3 reads CASKPGNFYGYTF. The CDR3 bases are TGTGCCAGCAAGCCTGGCAACTTCTATGGCTACACCTTC.

This clonotype has a count of ten or more. CDR3 nucleotide sequence: TGTGCCAGCAGTTTAAGAGCAGGGAAAAACATTCAGTACTTC. This gives the protein CASSLRAGKNIQYF. The chain carries TRBV28 and TRBJ2-4, with D possibly TRBD1 on 5 matching bases. Germline V CDR1 and CDR2: MDHEN, SYDVKM. V lost 2 bases and J 4 bases, leaving 9 bases between the germline ends. CDR3 length equals 14 residues.

This clonotype was seen many times. A read error may account for a junction end that differs from germline. The chain is built from TRBV12-3 or TRBV12-4 and TRBJ2-1; 7 bases fit TRBD2. CDR3 length: 12 residues. CDR3 in amino acids: CASRLDAGLPVF. CDR3 nucleotides: TGTGCCAGCAGATTAGACGCGGGACTACCCGTATTC.

The chain recombines TRBV5-1 with TRBJ1-4; 9 nucleotides match TRBD1. The J segment lost 8 bases and the V segment lost 4 bases, leaving 9 bases of the junction unmatched. The germline gives CDR1 SGHRS, CDR2 YFSETQ. CDR3 length: 15 residues. The CDR3: CASSTSGTGTEKLFF. DNA of the CDR3: TGCGCCAGCAGCACTTCCGGGACAGGGACGGAAAAACTGTTTTTT.

In this sample, this clonotype turned up a few times. J is TRBJ2-1 and V is TRBV20-1; unclear D gene. V lost 5 bases and J 8 bases, leaving 7 bases between the germline ends. The CDR3 runs to 10 residues. From germline, CDR1 is DFQATT and CDR2 SNEGSKA (reference sequence). CDR3 in amino acids: CSALLYEQFF. CDR3 sequence (DNA): TGCAGTGCTCTCCTATATGAGCAGTTCTTC.

This chain joins TRBV5-5 and TRBJ2-7; possibly TRBD1 for D (6 bases). There are 15 residues in the CDR3. Germline loops: CDR1 SGHKS, CDR2 YYEKEE (reference sequence). V was cut by 0 bases and J by 3 bases, with 13 bases left in between. This CDR3 is CASSLAVRDNYEQYF. The CDR3 DNA reads as TGTGCCAGCAGCTTGGCCGTGAGGGACAACTACGAGCAGTACTTC.

This chain joins TRBV7-2 and TRBJ2-5; 7 bases are shared with TRBD1. The J segment lost 4 bases and the V segment lost 5 bases, leaving 4 bases of the junction unmatched. The CDR3 is 13 residues long. CDR1 is SGHTA and CDR2 is FQGNSA in the germline V gene. CDR3 DNA: TGTGCCAGCAGCCAGAGGGGGCTAGAGACCCAGTACTTC. It encodes CASSQRGLETQYF.

This clonotype was recorded a few times. The rearrangement links TRBV6-6 to TRBJ2-7; the D is unclear. Germline CDR1 is MNHNY and CDR2 is SVGAGI (reference sequence). The CDR3 loop spans 13 amino acids. V lost 2 bases and J lost 2, with 7 bases in between. The CDR3 sequence is CASSYDTPYEQYF. The CDR3 DNA follows: TGTGCCAGCAGTTACGACACACCCTACGAGCAGTACTTC.

In its sample, this clonotype was seen many times. The chain uses TRBV7-8 and TRBJ1-5; D ambiguous. V was shortened by 3 bases and J by 3 bases, with 9 bases between the two germline ends. This CDR3 is built from 14 residues. Per germline, CDR1 SGHVS and CDR2 FQNEAQ. The CDR3 reads CASSLGSINQPQHF. DNA of the CDR3: TGTGCCAGCAGCTTGGGTTCAATCAATCAGCCCCAGCATTTT.

The V call is TRBV24-1, the J call TRBJ1-2; D is unclear. CDR1 and CDR2 from the germline V gene are KGHDR and SFDVKD. The CDR3 runs 14 residues. Trimming took off 2 bases at V and 6 bases at J, with 12 bases between the two ends. This chain's CDR3 is CATSDSGRQDGYTF. For the CDR3, the DNA is TGTGCCACCAGTGATTCCGGACGGCAGGATGGCTACACCTTC.

This clonotype was observed a few times. The chain has TRBV20-1 and TRBJ1-6, with a tentative D call TRBD1 (6 bases). In germline, CDR1 is DFQATT, CDR2 SNEGSKA (reference sequence). V was pared by 3 bases and J by 8 bases, with 17 bases between. CDR3 length: 15 amino acids. This chain's CDR3 is CSASVRRDTHSPLHF. As DNA, the CDR3 is TGCAGTGCTAGTGTTCGGCGGGACACACATTCACCCCTCCACTTT.

This clonotype showed up just a few times. V is TRBV12-3 or TRBV12-4 and J is TRBJ2-1; either TRBD1 or TRBD2 may fit D (5 bases each). The CDR3 has 11 amino acids. V lost 3 bases to trimming and J lost 15 bases, with 12 bases between them. CDR3 bases: TGTGCCAGCAGTTTGGAGGAGAGGGGGTTCTTC. This sequence encodes CASSLEERGFF.

This clonotype was detected only a few times. The rearrangement joins TRBV12-3 or TRBV12-4 to TRBJ1-2; D call uncertain. This CDR3 has 11 residues. V gave up 3 bases and J gave up 7 bases, with 6 bases separating them. This CDR3 is CASSLWPGYTF. As DNA, the CDR3 is TGTGCCAGCAGTTTGTGGCCTGGCTACACCTTC.

The table lists this clonotype with a few counts. The genes are TRBV10-3 and TRBJ2-3, with D possibly TRBD1 on 6 matching bases. The germline CDR1 and CDR2 sequences are ENHRY and SYGVKD. V was shortened by 0 bases and J by 2 bases, with 12 bases between the two germline ends. The CDR3 runs to 16 residues. CDR3 in amino acids: CAISESVTGYTDTQYF. CDR3 nucleotides: TGTGCCATCAGTGAGTCAGTAACAGGGTACACAGATACGCAGTATTTT.

This clonotype was counted between two and nine times. The chain recombines TRBV20-1 with TRBJ2-1; the match to TRBD2 covers 13 bases. Germline lookup yields CDR1 DFQATT and CDR2 SNEGSKA (reference sequence). This CDR3 spans 14 amino acids. The junction had 7 bases not matched to a gene; V was cut back by 2 bases and J by 12 bases. CDR3 amino acids: CSARSGLAGVGQFF. The CDR3, as DNA: TGCAGTGCTAGAAGCGGACTAGCGGGAGTCGGGCAGTTCTTC.

This clonotype was recorded a few times. V gene TRBV28 combines with J gene TRBJ2-1, with 11 bases fitting TRBD2. CDR1 and CDR2 (germline): MDHEN, SYDVKM. The CDR3 has 15 amino acids. V was clipped by 4 bases and J by 7 bases; unmatched bases: 6. CDR3 region: CASSWLAGGHNEQFF. The CDR3 DNA reads as TGTGCCAGCAGTTGGTTAGCGGGAGGGCATAATGAGCAGTTCTTC.

There are a few counts of this clonotype. The gene calls are TRBV7-2 and TRBJ1-6; D is possibly TRBD1 (6 bases). Trimming took off 10 bases at V and 4 bases at J, with 11 bases between the two ends. Germline V gene lookup returns CDR1 SGHTA and CDR2 FQGNSA. This CDR3 has 13 residues. This CDR3 reads CATGTPYNSPLHF. CDR3 coding DNA: TGTGCCACAGGGACACCTTATAATTCACCCCTCCACTTT.

This clonotype was seen a handful of times. This sequence joins TRBV20-1 and TRBJ1-1; tentatively, D is TRBD1 (6 bases). V was cut by 3 bases and J by 0 bases, with 11 bases left in between. Germline assignment: CDR1 DFQATT and CDR2 SNEGSKA (reference sequence). This CDR3 has 14 residues. The CDR3 loop reads CSASNREVNTEAFF. The CDR3 nucleotides are TGCAGTGCTAGTAACAGGGAAGTGAACACTGAAGCTTTCTTT.

The chain is built from TRBV7-3 and TRBJ1-5; D is unresolved. Trimming removed 0 bases from V and 6 bases from J, with 6 bases in between. CDR3 length: 13 residues. The germline V gene encodes CDR1 SGHTA and CDR2 FQGTGA. This CDR3 is CASSLTMGQPQHF. CDR3 DNA: TGTGCCAGCAGCTTAACGATGGGTCAGCCCCAGCATTTT.

Concerning this clonotype itself: Given a much more abundant clone one base away, this may be a read error. The rearrangement joins TRBV7-9 to TRBJ2-7, with D hard to call. The CDR3 is 11 amino acids. Germline values: CDR1 SEHNR, CDR2 FQNEAQ (reference sequence). The V end was cut by 5 bases, the J end by 5 bases, with 7 bases between. The CDR3 is CASSPNNEQYF. CDR3 DNA sequence: TGTGCCAGCAGCCCCAACAACGAGCAGTACTTC.

This clonotype came up a few times. The chain has TRBV3-1 and TRBJ2-2, with D perhaps TRBD2 (6 bases). Germline-derived CDR1 and CDR2 are LGHDT and YNNKEL (reference sequence). CDR3 length equals 15 residues. Trimming left V 0 bases short and J 2 bases short, with 7 bases between. CDR3 in amino acids: CASSQDGLNTGELFF. The CDR3 region has the DNA TGTGCCAGCAGCCAAGACGGACTAAACACCGGGGAGCTGTTTTTT.